Following are 21 T cell receptor beta chains from one sample sequenced in a study of beta chain features in type 1 diabetes. Sequenced material consisted of expressed TCRB transcripts (all of the isolated RNA was reverse transcribed). Repertoires were generated with immunoSEQ multiplex PCR, while TCRdb's copy carries only in-frame clones and drops some. The table has a few hundred thousand clones, over 12% seen once. Sequencing used naive CD4+ T cells from blood. All receptors derive from a woman aged 18-30 years in good health.

The chain is built from TRBV28 and TRBJ2-5; D perhaps matches TRBD2 (5 bases). The CDR3 is made up of 12 amino acids. The ends were cut back, 8 bases at V and 5 bases at J, with 12 bases in the middle. Germline values: CDR1 MDHEN, CDR2 SYDVKM. The DNA of the CDR3 is TGTGCCAGCTCTAGGAGGCGGGAGACCCAGTACTTC. Translated: CASSRRRETQYF.

The J gene is TRBJ1-1, the V gene TRBV7-2; perhaps TRBD1 as D (5 bases). The V end was cut by 2 bases, the J end by 7 bases, with 8 bases between. Looked up from germline, CDR1 is SGHTA and CDR2 is FQGNSA. There are 12 residues in the CDR3. CDR3 sequence: CASSLQGSEAFF. The CDR3 DNA reads as TGTGCCAGCAGCTTACAGGGAAGTGAAGCTTTCTTT.

V usage is TRBV11-1 and J usage is TRBJ2-1; 13 bases align to TRBD2. V lost 4 bases and J lost 4; bases outside the gene matches: 13. This CDR3 region has 19 residues. Germline V gene sequence: CDR1 SGHAT, CDR2 FQDESV (reference sequence). DNA for the CDR3: TGTGCCAGCAGCTCACTACTCCCGGGACTAGCGGGGATATACAATGAGCAGTTCTTC. Its translation is CASSSLLPGLAGIYNEQFF.

This clone appeared a few times. J is TRBJ2-1 and V is TRBV29-1, with 9 bases lining up with TRBD1. Germline values: CDR1 SQVTM, CDR2 ANQGSEA. The length of the CDR3 is 13 residues. V was clipped by 8 bases and J by 9 bases; unmatched bases: 11. In nucleotides, the CDR3 is TGCAGCATACTACAGGGGGCGGATAGTGAGCAGTTCTTC. It specifies CSILQGADSEQFF.

This clone came up a few times. The sample holds other DNA sequences that translate to the same CDR3. This sequence joins TRBV7-9 and TRBJ2-7, with 7 bases that match TRBD1. The CDR3 sequence is 14 residues long. V dropped 5 bases and J dropped 1; count of bases not matched to a gene: 5. In germline, CDR1 is SEHNR, CDR2 FQNEAQ (reference sequence). CDR3 nucleotides: TGTGCCAGCAGCCTGACAGGGCGATCCTACGAGCAGTACTTC. Amino acids: CASSLTGRSYEQYF.

The chain combines TRBV9 with TRBJ1-5, with TRBD1 identical over 7 bases. V lost 4 bases and J lost 7; bases outside the gene matches: 5. This CDR3 has 13 residues. Germline V gene lookup returns CDR1 SGDLS and CDR2 YYNGEE. In nucleotides, the CDR3 is TGTGCCAGCAGCTTAACAGGGGTGCAGCCCCAGCATTTT. This encodes CASSLTGVQPQHF.

A word on this clone: The sample contains more than one DNA sequence encoding this CDR3. This chain joins TRBV18 and TRBJ2-6; maybe TRBD1 (6 bases). Germline values: CDR1 KGHSH, CDR2 LQKENI. The germline V and J ends were trimmed by 6 bases and 4 bases, with 13 bases remaining between them. CDR3 length: 15 residues. The CDR3 region is CASSPRGTGANVLTF. The CDR3 coding sequence is TGTGCCAGCTCTCCGAGGGGGACCGGGGCCAACGTCCTGACTTTC.

V usage is TRBV30 and J usage is TRBJ2-7, with 8 bases that match TRBD1. Germline assignment: CDR1 GTSNPN and CDR2 SVGIG (reference sequence). The CDR3 covers 13 residues. J was trimmed by 5 bases and V by 3 bases; bases with no gene match: 6. Written as DNA, the CDR3 is TGTGCCTGGAGCCTAAACAGGGGGAACGAGCAGTACTTC. Translated: CAWSLNRGNEQYF.

This clone was seen more than once but under ten times. The chain uses TRBV28 and TRBJ2-3; 8 positions match TRBD2. The CDR3 is 16 amino acids. From germline, CDR1 is MDHEN and CDR2 SYDVKM. V shed 6 bases and J 6 bases; nucleotides not matched to a gene: 14. The DNA of the CDR3 is TGTGCCAGCAGCCCCCCAGAAGCGGGAGTTGAGGATACGCAGTATTTT. It encodes CASSPPEAGVEDTQYF. The whole variable domain, filled in from reference TRBV28 and TRBJ2-3, reads DVKVTQSSRYLVKRTGEKVFLECVQDMDHENMFWYRQDPGLGLRLIYFSYDVKMKEKGDIPEGYSVSREKKERFSLILESASTNQTSMYLCASSPPEAGVEDTQYFGPGTRLTVL.

There are a few counts of this clone. The chain has TRBV21-1 and TRBJ1-5; the table gives TRBD1 as D, unverified against the DNA. TRBV21-1 is a pseudogene segment. This CDR3 has 15 residues. The CDR3 loop reads CASSRNRGGNQPQHF. In nucleotides, the CDR3 is TGTGCCAGCAGCAGAAACAGGGGCGGCAATCAGCCCCAGCATTTT.

This clone was counted only a few times. The chain combines TRBV5-1 with TRBJ1-1; a weak D match, TRBD1 (5 bases). The CDR3 runs to 12 residues. Germline V gene lookup returns CDR1 SGHRS and CDR2 YFSETQ. Trimming left V 3 bases short and J 10 bases short, with 13 bases between. The CDR3: CASSSNQGRAFF. The CDR3 nucleotides read TGCGCCAGCAGCTCGAATCAGGGTCGAGCTTTCTTT. The full variable domain, in which reference TRBV5-1 and TRBJ1-1 provide the parts outside the CDR3, is KAGVTQTPRYLIKTRGQQVTLSCSPISGHRSVSWYQQTPGQGLQFLFEYFSETQRNKGNFPGRFSGRQFSNSRSEMNVSTLELGDSALYLCASSSNQGRAFFGQGTRLTVV.

This clone was observed a few times. The V gene is TRBV14, the J gene TRBJ2-7; a possible D gene is TRBD2 (5 bases). V shed 1 base and J shed 2 bases, with 9 bases lying between them. Germline V lookup: CDR1 SGHDN, CDR2 FVKESK. The CDR3 is 14 residues long. CDR3 amino acids: CASSQALGAYEQYF. For the CDR3, the DNA is TGTGCCAGCAGCCAAGCTTTGGGAGCCTACGAGCAGTACTTC.

The gene calls are TRBV7-2 and TRBJ1-5; the D gene is possibly TRBD1 (5 bases). In germline, CDR1 is SGHTA, CDR2 FQGNSA. The CDR3 consists of 16 residues. Trimming stripped 6 bases from V and 0 bases from J, with 15 bases between. The CDR3 protein is CASRLASGGSNQPQHF. As DNA, the CDR3 is TGTGCCAGCAGGTTGGCTAGCGGGGGTAGCAATCAGCCCCAGCATTTT.

This clone has more than one count but fewer than ten. The CDR3 nucleotides are TGTGCCAGCAGTCCCCGACAGGATGTGAGCACTGAAGCTTTCTTT. Protein product: CASSPRQDVSTEAFF. The gene calls are TRBV27 and TRBJ1-1, with D possibly TRBD1 on 6 matching bases. The germline V gene has CDR1 MNHEY and CDR2 SMNVEV (reference sequence). The V gene lost 5 bases and the J gene lost 4 bases, with 17 bases spanning the gap. The CDR3 runs to 15 residues.

A remark on this clone: Other DNA sequences in the sample encode the same CDR3. The rearrangement links TRBV28 to TRBJ2-7, with D possibly being TRBD1 (5 bases). This CDR3 has 12 residues. Between the trimmed V and J ends, which lost 2 bases and 4 bases, there was a span of 6 bases. Germline loops: CDR1 MDHEN, CDR2 SYDVKM. The CDR3 DNA reads TGTGCCAGCAGTTTACAGGGTTACGAGCAGTACTTC. Its protein product is CASSLQGYEQYF.

The J gene is TRBJ1-5, the V gene TRBV27; D is perhaps TRBD1 (5 bases). Trimming removed 6 bases from V and 1 base from J, with 13 bases in between. CDR1 is MNHEY and CDR2 is SMNVEV in the germline V gene (reference sequence). There are 15 residues in the CDR3. The CDR3 loop is CASSSGQGSNQPQHF. Here the CDR3 DNA reads TGTGCCAGCAGCTCCGGGCAGGGAAGCAATCAGCCCCAGCATTTT.

This rearrangement joins TRBV27 to TRBJ2-2; 14 bases match TRBD2. This CDR3 region has 15 residues. Germline CDR1 MNHEY, CDR2 SMNVEV (reference sequence). V gave up 7 bases and J gave up 13 bases; unmatched junction bases: 11. The CDR3 nucleotides read TGTGCCAGCACCCTCTTCGGACTAGCGGGAGGTGGGCTGTTTTTT. It encodes CASTLFGLAGGGLFF.

In this sample, this clone turned up once. The rearrangement links TRBV27 to TRBJ2-7, with TRBD2 identical over 10 bases. The CDR3 sequence is 15 residues long. Per germline, CDR1 MNHEY and CDR2 SMNVEV (reference sequence). V trimming: 3 bases; J trimming: 3 bases; junction bases outside the gene matches: 5. DNA of the CDR3: TGTGCCAGCAGTTTTAGCGGGAGGCAAAACTACGAGCAGTACTTC. It translates to CASSFSGRQNYEQYF.

CDR3 coding DNA: TGTGCCAGCAGCCAATGGGCCCTAGCGGGACGCACAGATACGCAGTATTTT. Translating gives CASSQWALAGRTDTQYF. The gene calls are TRBV14 and TRBJ2-3; 9 bases align to TRBD2. CDR1 and CDR2 from the germline V gene are SGHDN and FVKESK. The CDR3 runs 17 residues. V shed 2 bases, J shed 1 base, and the junction held 7 bases outside the gene matches. The whole variable domain, remainder taken from reference TRBV14 and TRBJ2-3, is EAGVTQFPSHSVIEKGQTVTLRCDPISGHDNLYWYRRVMGKEIKFLLHFVKESKQDESGMPNNRFLAERTGGTYSTLKVQPAELEDSGVYFCASSQWALAGRTDTQYFGPGTRLTVL.

The rearrangement links TRBV5-1 to TRBJ2-7, with 9 bases that match TRBD2. The CDR3 has 14 amino acids. The germline CDR1 and CDR2 sequences are SGHRS and YFSETQ. V lost 6 bases, J lost 4 bases, and 8 bases stayed unmatched. CDR3 in DNA: TGCGCCAGCACCTTAGCGGGAGTTATGTACGAGCAGTACTTC. Its translation is CASTLAGVMYEQYF.

About this clone itself: The sample holds other DNA sequences that translate to the same CDR3. The chain combines TRBV15 with TRBJ2-7, with TRBD1 as a possible D gene (6 bases). This CDR3 comprises 12 residues. Germline CDR1 reads LNHNV; CDR2 reads YYDKDF (reference sequence). V was shortened by 3 bases and J by 3 bases, with 6 bases between the two germline ends. The CDR3 DNA sequence: TGTGCCACCAGCAGGGACAGCTACGAGCAGTACTTC. Its translation is CATSRDSYEQYF.